What follows are 5 T cell receptor beta chains derived from one specimen sequenced in a study of metastatic and nonmetastatic thyroid tumors. Thyroid surgery had not been preceded by any treatment in any patient. TCRdb re-called the PCR reads through MiXCR. Here the sample spans 2,000 to 2,500 clones, approximately 24% being singletons. The specimen was adjacent normal tissue. The receptor set was obtained from a male donor with papillary thyroid cancer or a benign thyroid nodule (not recorded which). Some clones in this sample may be carry-over from other donors' samples.

The chain has TRBV2 and TRBJ1-2; D not certain. The germline V gene encodes CDR1 SNHLY and CDR2 FYNNEI. The CDR3 sequence is 14 residues long. Trimming removed 6 bases at V and 0 bases at J, with 11 bases between. The DNA of the CDR3 is TGTGCCAGCAGAGTACAAGGAGCTAACTATGGCTACACCTTC. Amino acids: CASRVQGANYGYTF.

The rearrangement uses TRBV6-5 and TRBJ2-7; 9 nucleotides agree with TRBD2. The CDR3 is made up of 18 amino acids. J lost 1 base, V lost 3 bases, and 13 bases had no gene match. Germline V CDR1 and CDR2: MNHEY, SVGAGI. CDR3 amino acids: CASSYNLAGTLPSYEQYV. The CDR3, as DNA: TGTGCCAGCAGTTATAACCTAGCGGGAACGCTACCTTCCTACGAGCAGTACGTC.

This clone showed up just a few times. One junction end does not reproduce the germline sequence, and a read error may be involved. The chain couples TRBV12-3 or TRBV12-4 to TRBJ1-1; 8 bases agree with TRBD1. The CDR3 is 15 residues long. The CDR3 sequence is CAISSRTGLNTEAFF. The CDR3 bases are TGTGCCATCAGTTCCCGGACAGGGCTGAACACTGAAGCTTTCTTT.

This clone is judged large. This rearrangement joins TRBV19 to TRBJ1-2; 11 bases match TRBD1. CDR1 and CDR2 from the germline V gene are LNHDA and SQIVND (reference sequence). V lost 8 bases, J lost 8 bases, and 10 bases stayed unmatched. The length of the CDR3 is 14 residues. CDR3 in DNA: TGTGCCAGTTTGGACAGGGGGCCGCGGCGGGGCTACACCTTC. It codes for CASLDRGPRRGYTF. Looking up the rest from reference TRBV19 and TRBJ1-2 gives the full variable domain: DGGITQSPKYLFRKEGQNVTLSCEQNLNHDAMYWYRQDPGQGLRLIYYSQIVNDFQKGDIAEGYSVSREKKESFPLTVTSAQKNPTAFYLCASLDRGPRRGYTFGSGTRLTVV.

The CDR3 DNA reads TGTGCCAGCAGCTTGTATGGGAACCAGCCCCAGCATTTT. This codes for CASSLYGNQPQHF. The V and J genes are TRBV5-5 and TRBJ1-5; D gene uncertain. From germline, CDR1 is SGHKS and CDR2 YYEKEE (reference sequence). V was shortened by 1 base and J by 7 bases, with 9 bases between the two germline ends. The CDR3 contains 13 residues.